This TCR beta chain was retrieved from a study of blood T cell repertoires in COVID-19. The junction had 12 bases not matched to a gene; V was cut back by 5 bases and J by 5 bases. The CDR3 covers 17 residues. CDR1 is LNHDA and CDR2 is SQIVND in the germline V gene (reference sequence). For recovered donors of Cohort 3, there were two negative PCRs, clearance, or symptom resolution. In the original processing: Using reference gene primer amplification, nucleated cell counts were estimated. Only in-frame clones appear in the TCRdb table, and some are missing; sequencing was by immunoSEQ multiplex PCR. The V and J calls and clone size come from that table; D and trimming were worked out from the DNA. The sample shows roughly 220,000 clones, about 88% of them seen only once.

The sample taken for sequencing was PBMCs or T cells enriched from blood (not recorded which). The chain couples TRBV19 to TRBJ1-4, with 9 bases aligning to TRBD1. This clonotype originated in a woman aged 25 to 45 who had recovered from COVID-19. CDR3 sequence (DNA): TGTGCCAGTAGTCTCGGACAGGGGAGAGCACTGAATGAAAAACTGTTTTTT. Its translation is CASSLGQGRALNEKLFF.